This entry lists 13 T cell receptor beta chains sequenced from one sample in a study of CD8 T cells in Susac syndrome. After extraction with the RNeasy kit, about 0.45 to 1 ug of the RNA was reverse transcribed using random hexamers. MiXCR, applied by TCRdb to the immunoSEQ multiplex PCR reads, yields one record per CDR3 protein. The sample holds some 96,000 distinct CDR3 sequences; 95% are singletons and the top ten take 0.25% to 0.35%. Sequencing was done on a sample of CD8+ T cells from PBMCs. These receptor sequences come from a human donor with Susac syndrome.

V and J are TRBV7-3 and TRBJ2-5; TRBD2 matches at 7 bases. CDR1 and CDR2 (germline): SGHTA, FQGTGA. Losses at the gene ends were 11 bases for V and 5 bases for J; bases not matched to a gene: 14. This CDR3 is 14 amino acids long. The CDR3 region is CAHAPTSWKETQYF. The CDR3 DNA sequence: TGTGCCCATGCACCGACTAGCTGGAAGGAGACCCAGTACTTC.

The V and J genes are TRBV20-1 and TRBJ2-7; D remains ambiguous. The V end lost 3 bases, the J end lost 4 bases, and 7 bases lay between the germline ends. The germline gives CDR1 DFQATT, CDR2 SNEGSKA (reference sequence). The CDR3 sequence is 11 residues long. This CDR3 reads CSASPEYEQYF. The DNA of the CDR3 is TGCAGTGCTAGCCCCGAGTACGAGCAGTACTTC.

The chain joins TRBV2 to TRBJ2-1; no firm D call. The CDR3 spans 12 residues. Germline V lookup: CDR1 SNHLY, CDR2 FYNNEI. Trimming removed 1 base at V and 6 bases at J, with 4 bases between. In DNA, the CDR3 is TGTGCCAGCAGTGAAGGGCCCAATGAGCAGTTCTTC. Its translation: CASSEGPNEQFF.

The V call is TRBV24-1, the J call TRBJ2-1; the D gene is possibly TRBD1 (6 bases). V gave up 4 bases and J gave up 4 bases, with 13 bases separating them. The CDR3 covers 15 residues. Germline V gene sequence: CDR1 KGHDR, CDR2 SFDVKD. In DNA form, the CDR3 reads TGTGCCACCAGTGACGCCGGGACACCTTACAATGAGCAGTTCTTC. Translated: CATSDAGTPYNEQFF.

This chain joins TRBV13 and TRBJ2-7; D may be TRBD1 (6 bases). The CDR3 spans 11 residues. V was cut by 5 bases and J by 7 bases, with 9 bases left in between. Germline V gene sequence: CDR1 PRHDT, CDR2 FYEKMQ (reference sequence). CDR3 DNA: TGTGCCAGCAGCCTAACAGGGGAGCAGTACTTC. The encoded protein is CASSLTGEQYF.

V gene TRBV20-1 combines with J gene TRBJ2-3; D not resolved. The germline V and J ends were trimmed by 7 bases and 13 bases, with 15 bases remaining between them. Germline V gives CDR1 DFQATT, CDR2 SNEGSKA (reference sequence). CDR3 length: 10 amino acids. The CDR3 sequence: CSVDDSVEYF. The CDR3 bases are TGCAGTGTAGACGACTCCGTGGAGTATTTT.

This rearrangement joins TRBV18 to TRBJ1-2, with a weak D call TRBD1 (5 bases). V gave up 0 bases and J gave up 6 bases, with 11 bases separating them. CDR3 length: 14 amino acids. Germline V gene data show CDR1 as KGHSH and CDR2 as LQKENI. The CDR3: CASSPPAGGNGYTF. CDR3 DNA: TGTGCCAGCTCACCACCGGCGGGGGGTAATGGCTACACCTTC.

The chain combines TRBV5-1 with TRBJ2-3; 7 bases are shared with TRBD1. Trimming at V came to 0 bases and at J to 6 bases, leaving 13 bases not matched to a gene. Germline CDR1 SGHRS, CDR2 YFSETQ. The CDR3 length is 17 residues. CDR3 nucleotide sequence: TGCGCCAGCAGCTTGGGGCAGGGGGTCCGAGACGCCGATACGCAGTATTTT. This sequence encodes CASSLGQGVRDADTQYF.

This chain links TRBV11-2 with TRBJ2-2; 9 positions match TRBD2. J gave up 4 bases and V 4 bases, and 4 bases lay outside the gene matches. Germline V gives CDR1 SGHAT, CDR2 FQNNGV. The CDR3 extends over 15 amino acids. The chain's CDR3 is CASSSLAGFTGELFF. The CDR3 DNA sequence: TGTGCCAGCAGCTCACTAGCGGGTTTCACCGGGGAGCTGTTTTTT.

V usage is TRBV5-4 and J usage is TRBJ2-7; a weak D match, TRBD2 (6 bases). V was shortened by 3 bases and J by 0 bases, with 10 bases between the two germline ends. The CDR3 totals 14 residues. CDR1 is SGHNT and CDR2 is YYREEE in the germline V gene (reference sequence). DNA for the CDR3: TGTGCCAGCAGCTGGGGGGTTAGCTCCTACGAGCAGTACTTC. It yields the protein CASSWGVSSYEQYF.

The genes are TRBV5-1 and TRBJ1-1, with D maybe TRBD1 (6 bases). The CDR3 contains 16 residues. Trimming left V 3 bases short and J 0 bases short, with 15 bases between. Per the germline V gene, CDR1 is SGHRS and CDR2 is YFSETQ. The CDR3 loop is CASSSTPTGLNTEAFF. The CDR3 DNA sequence: TGCGCCAGCAGCTCGACTCCGACAGGACTGAACACTGAAGCTTTCTTT. Looking up the rest from reference TRBV5-1 and TRBJ1-1 gives the full variable domain: KAGVTQTPRYLIKTRGQQVTLSCSPISGHRSVSWYQQTPGQGLQFLFEYFSETQRNKGNFPGRFSGRQFSNSRSEMNVSTLELGDSALYLCASSSTPTGLNTEAFFGQGTRLTVV.

The gene calls are TRBV6-1 and TRBJ1-6; D is unresolved. Germline V gene sequence: CDR1 MNHNS, CDR2 SASEGT. The CDR3 length is 14 residues. Trimming took 3 bases from V and 8 from J, leaving 11 bases between them. CDR3 protein: CASSEEGFDSPLHF. In nucleotides, the CDR3 is TGTGCCAGCAGTGAGGAGGGCTTCGATTCACCCCTCCACTTT.

CDR3 in DNA: TGTGCCAGCTCTAGCGGGACTATCAACACCGGGGAGCTGTTTTTT. Amino acid sequence: CASSSGTINTGELFF. The chain uses TRBV5-6 and TRBJ2-2; 9 nucleotides match TRBD2. Germline CDR1 is SGHDT and CDR2 is YYEEEE. The CDR3 is made up of 15 amino acids. V trimming: 7 bases; J trimming: 2 bases; junction bases outside the gene matches: 6.